Given below is one TCR beta chain in context. This entry belongs to a study of blood T cell repertoires in COVID-19. Study context: Both acute and convalescent COVID-19 samples were obtained from the United States, Italy and Spain. The analysed material was cDNA or gDNA that came from T cells, B-cell-depleted T cells, or PBMCs.

Some clones are missing from TCRdb's copy, which holds only in-frame ones; the method was immunoSEQ multiplex PCR. This sample has a few hundred thousand clones, with about 88% found just once. Participant-reported clinical history was the basis for cohort assignment. The CDR3 sequence is 14 residues long. Trimming cost V 3 bases and J 0 bases, with 8 bases left between them. CDR1 and CDR2 from the germline V gene are SNHLY and FYNNEI. The sequence was collected from a woman aged 45 to 65 who had been exposed to COVID-19. The sequenced sample consisted of PBMCs or T cells enriched from blood (not recorded which). The V call is TRBV2, the J call TRBJ1-2, with D possibly matching TRBD1 (5 bases). This CDR3 reads CASSDRGTNYGYTF. The DNA of the CDR3 is TGTGCCAGCAGTGATAGGGGTACTAACTATGGCTACACCTTC.